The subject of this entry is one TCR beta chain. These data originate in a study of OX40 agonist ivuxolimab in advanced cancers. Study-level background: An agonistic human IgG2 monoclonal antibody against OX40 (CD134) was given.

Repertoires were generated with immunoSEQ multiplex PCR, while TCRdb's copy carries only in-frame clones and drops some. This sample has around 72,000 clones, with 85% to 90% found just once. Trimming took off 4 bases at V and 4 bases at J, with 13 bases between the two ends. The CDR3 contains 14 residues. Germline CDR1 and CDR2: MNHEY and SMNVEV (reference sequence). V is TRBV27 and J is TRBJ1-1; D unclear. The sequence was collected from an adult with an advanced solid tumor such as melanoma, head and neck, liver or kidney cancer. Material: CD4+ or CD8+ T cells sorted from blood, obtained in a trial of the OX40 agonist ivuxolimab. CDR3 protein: CASSYRDLGTEAFF. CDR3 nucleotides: TGTGCCAGCAGTTACCGGGATCTCGGCACTGAAGCTTTCTTT.